The clone carrying this TCR beta chain has a count of ten or more. This sample was taken from a study of CD8+CD57+ T cells in acquired aplastic anemia. Per the germline V gene, CDR1 is SQVTM and CDR2 is ANQGSEA. The V end was cut by 6 bases, the J end by 0 bases, with 11 bases between. The CDR3 loop spans 13 amino acids. Profiles of TCR beta VDJ and CDR3 were generated from a genomic DNA template. TCRdb reanalysed the reads using MiXCR and keeps one entry per CDR3 protein. The data hold 350,000 to 450,000 distinct CDR3 sequences, with around 68% observed a single time. The genes are TRBV29-1 and TRBJ1-1; D is undetermined. The specimen was sorted CD4+, CD8+, or CD8+CD57+ T cells (not recorded which) from PBMCs. This sequence was found in a human donor in good health, serving as a control. DNA for the CDR3: TGCAGCGTGGACTCTATCATGAACACTGAAGCTTTCTTT. This encodes CSVDSIMNTEAFF.